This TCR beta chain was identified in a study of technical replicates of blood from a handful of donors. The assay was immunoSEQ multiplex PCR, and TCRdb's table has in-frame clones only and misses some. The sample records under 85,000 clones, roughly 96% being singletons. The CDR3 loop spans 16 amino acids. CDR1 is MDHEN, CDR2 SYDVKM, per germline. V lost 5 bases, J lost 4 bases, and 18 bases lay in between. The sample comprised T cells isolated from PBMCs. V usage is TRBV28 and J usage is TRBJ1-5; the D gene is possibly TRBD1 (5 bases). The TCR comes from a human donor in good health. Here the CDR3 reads CASSRGYPDTNQPQHF. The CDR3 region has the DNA TGTGCCAGCAGTCGCGGTTATCCGGACACAAATCAGCCCCAGCATTTT. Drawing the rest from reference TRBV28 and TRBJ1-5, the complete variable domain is DVKVTQSSRYLVKRTGEKVFLECVQDMDHENMFWYRQDPGLGLRLIYFSYDVKMKEKGDIPEGYSVSREKKERFSLILESASTNQTSMYLCASSRGYPDTNQPQHFGDGTRLSIL.